This entry lists 31 T cell receptor beta chains sequenced from one sample in a study of blood T cell repertoires in COVID-19. TCRdb's table, derived via immunoSEQ multiplex PCR, lists solely in-frame clones and lacks some. The data hold about 73,000 clones, with 89% observed a single time. Sequencing was carried out using peripheral blood. The receptors were sampled from an older man with acute or convalescent COVID-19.

This chain connects TRBV20-1 to TRBJ1-2, with a weak D call TRBD1 (5 bases). V gave up 7 bases and J gave up 5 bases, with 11 bases separating them. The germline V gene encodes CDR1 DFQATT and CDR2 SNEGSKA (reference sequence). The CDR3 is made up of 11 amino acids. The CDR3: CSGLDSYGYTF. CDR3 coding DNA: TGCAGTGGTCTCGACAGTTATGGCTACACCTTC.

The chain couples TRBV3-1 (or the pseudogene TRBV3-2) to TRBJ1-1, with 10 bases fitting TRBD1. This CDR3 is 17 amino acids long. In germline, CDR1 is LGHDT, CDR2 YNNKEL (reference sequence). The V segment lost 1 base and the J segment 1 base; nucleotides outside the gene matches: 6. CDR3 sequence (DNA): TGTGCCAGCAGCCAAGTCCCGGGACAGGGGTGGAACACTGAAGCTTTCTTT. Translating it yields CASSQVPGQGWNTEAFF.

The V gene is TRBV9, the J gene TRBJ1-3; D may be TRBD1 (6 bases). CDR1 and CDR2 (germline): SGDLS, YYNGEE. V was cut by 3 bases and J by 4 bases, with 14 bases left in between. This CDR3 spans 15 amino acids. The CDR3 loop reads CASSESGVPGNTIYF. In DNA form, the CDR3 reads TGTGCCAGCAGCGAATCAGGGGTCCCCGGAAACACCATATATTTT.

The CDR3 DNA reads as TGCGCCAGCTCATCTGGGGCTACCTACAATGAGCAGTTCTTC. It encodes CASSSGATYNEQFF. The V call is TRBV10-1, the J call TRBJ2-1; a possible D gene is TRBD1 (5 bases). CDR3 length equals 14 residues. Trimming left V 8 bases short and J 2 bases short, with 13 bases between. Germline loops: CDR1 WNHNN, CDR2 SYGVQD (reference sequence).

In this sample, this clone turned up once. This chain connects TRBV5-1 to TRBJ2-7, with D possibly matching TRBD2 (6 bases). V was clipped by 4 bases and J by 4 bases, with 21 bases between them. The CDR3 totals 16 residues. Germline V gene data show CDR1 as SGHRS and CDR2 as YFSETQ. The chain's CDR3 is CASSDLGTLLPYEQYF. The CDR3 DNA follows: TGCGCCAGCAGCGACCTTGGGACTCTTCTTCCTTACGAGCAGTACTTC.

J is TRBJ1-2 and V is TRBV19; 8 nucleotides agree with TRBD1. The V and J ends lost 4 bases and 0 bases, in that order; junction bases with no gene match: 4. CDR3 size: 15 residues. Per germline, CDR1 LNHDA and CDR2 SQIVND (reference sequence). As DNA, the CDR3 is TGTGCCAGTAGTACAGGGGGCCGACCTAACTATGGCTACACCTTC. This sequence encodes CASSTGGRPNYGYTF.

V is TRBV29-1 and J is TRBJ2-7, with TRBD1 matching 8 bases. The CDR3 spans 13 residues. With 0 bases clipped from V and 4 bases from J, the junction kept 2 bases outside the gene matches. Looked up from germline, CDR1 is SQVTM and CDR2 is ANQGSEA. CDR3 in amino acids: CSVEEDREYEQYF. The CDR3 DNA reads as TGCAGCGTTGAAGAGGACAGGGAGTACGAGCAGTACTTC.

Comment on this clone: Other nucleotide sequences from this sample produce the same CDR3. This CDR3 is CASSVGGQGARGYTF. CDR3 sequence (DNA): TGTGCCAGCAGCGTAGGTGGACAGGGGGCGCGGGGCTACACCTTC. The gene calls are TRBV9 and TRBJ1-2, with 11 bases aligning to TRBD1. CDR1 and CDR2 (germline): SGDLS, YYNGEE. Trimming removed 0 bases from V and 8 bases from J; junction bases left unmatched: 6. The CDR3 loop spans 15 amino acids. Full variable domain (remainder filled in from reference TRBV9 and TRBJ1-2): DSGVTQTPKHLITATGQRVTLRCSPRSGDLSVYWYQQSLDQGLQFLIQYYNGEERAKGNILERFSAQQFPDLHSELNLSSLELGDSALYFCASSVGGQGARGYTFGSGTRLTVV.

The chain carries TRBV19 and TRBJ2-7, with TRBD1 as a possible D gene (5 bases). Trimming shortened V by 3 bases and J by 0 bases, and 6 bases separated the two germline ends. Germline values: CDR1 LNHDA, CDR2 SQIVND (reference sequence). The CDR3 is made up of 13 amino acids. The CDR3 spells CASSIGHSYEQYF. For the CDR3, the DNA is TGTGCCAGTAGTATTGGACACTCCTACGAGCAGTACTTC.

The table lists this clone with a few counts. The V gene is TRBV15, the J gene TRBJ2-7; perhaps TRBD2 as D (6 bases). V was cut by 0 bases and J by 0 bases, with 9 bases left in between. The CDR3 runs 15 residues. Germline CDR1 is LNHNV and CDR2 is YYDKDF (reference sequence). The CDR3 DNA follows: TGTGCCACCAGCAGAGAGGAGACTAGCTCCTACGAGCAGTACTTC. Amino acid sequence: CATSREETSSYEQYF.

The V gene is TRBV30, the J gene TRBJ2-7; 11 positions match TRBD1. Germline lookup yields CDR1 GTSNPN and CDR2 SVGIG (reference sequence). After removal of 2 bases from V and 0 bases from J, the junction contained 3 bases not matched to a gene. The CDR3 contains 15 residues. The CDR3 spells CAWSMGTGGSYEQYF. CDR3 coding DNA: TGTGCCTGGAGTATGGGGACAGGGGGCTCCTACGAGCAGTACTTC.

V is TRBV30 and J is TRBJ2-2, with D possibly TRBD2 on 5 matching bases. Trimming pared 6 bases from V and 6 bases from J, leaving 14 bases between. The CDR3 runs 13 residues. Germline V gene sequence: CDR1 GTSNPN, CDR2 SVGIG (reference sequence). CDR3 DNA sequence: TGTGCCTGTGGTGAGGGCCGGGCCGGGGAGCTGTTTTTT. It encodes CACGEGRAGELFF.

The rearrangement uses TRBV29-1 and TRBJ2-3; 10 nucleotides match TRBD2. Germline CDR1 reads SQVTM; CDR2 reads ANQGSEA. The CDR3 loop spans 13 amino acids. With 3 bases clipped from V and 6 bases from J, the junction kept 3 bases outside the gene matches. The CDR3 DNA sequence: TGCAGCGTTGATACTAGCGGGGACGATACGCAGTATTTT. It encodes CSVDTSGDDTQYF.

This chain connects TRBV5-6 to TRBJ1-5; no reliable D call. CDR3 length: 15 residues. Germline CDR1 reads SGHDT; CDR2 reads YYEEEE. The ends were cut back, 0 bases at V and 2 bases at J, with 9 bases in the middle. The CDR3 loop reads CASSLAGGRNQPQHF. CDR3 in DNA: TGTGCCAGCAGCTTGGCCGGAGGGCGCAATCAGCCCCAGCATTTT.

This clone was detected only once. The V gene is TRBV10-3, the J gene TRBJ2-7; the match to TRBD2 covers 10 bases. Germline V lookup: CDR1 ENHRY, CDR2 SYGVKD. V trimming: 4 bases; J trimming: 3 bases; junction bases outside the gene matches: 9. The CDR3 runs 16 residues. CDR3 protein: CAISGLAASGSYEQYF. The CDR3 DNA reads as TGTGCCATCAGTGGACTAGCCGCTAGCGGGAGCTACGAGCAGTACTTC.

The chain combines TRBV27 with TRBJ1-5; TRBD1 agrees at 7 bases. In germline, CDR1 is MNHEY, CDR2 SMNVEV (reference sequence). Trimming cost V 6 bases and J 7 bases; bases outside gene matches: 9. The CDR3 runs 14 residues. The CDR3 sequence: CASSPDREQQPQHF. CDR3 in DNA: TGTGCCAGCAGCCCTGACAGGGAACAACAGCCCCAGCATTTT.

The chain couples TRBV12-5 to TRBJ2-7; TRBD2 aligns across 12 bases. The germline gives CDR1 LGHNT, CDR2 FRNRAP. The CDR3 sequence is 15 residues long. The junction had 4 bases not matched to a gene; V was cut back by 3 bases and J by 4 bases. The CDR3 DNA reads as TGTGCTAGTGGTTTCAGACTAGCGGGAGAATACGAGCAGTACTTC. Translation gives CASGFRLAGEYEQYF. Combining the CDR3 with reference TRBV12-5 and TRBJ2-7 gives the whole variable domain DARVTQTPRHKVTEMGQEVTMRCQPILGHNTVFWYRQTMMQGLELLAYFRNRAPLDDSGMPKDRFSAEMPDATLATLKIQPSEPRDSAVYFCASGFRLAGEYEQYFGPGTRLTVT.

J is TRBJ1-1 and V is TRBV27; 8 bases are shared with TRBD1. CDR1 and CDR2 from the germline V gene are MNHEY and SMNVEV (reference sequence). This CDR3 contains 16 residues. V lost 4 bases and J lost 0; bases outside the gene matches: 7. Written as DNA, the CDR3 is TGTGCCAGCAGTTCCCCCTCGACAGGGGTGAACACTGAAGCTTTCTTT. This translates into CASSSPSTGVNTEAFF.

This chain connects TRBV7-9 to TRBJ2-1, with 11 bases matching TRBD1. Germline V gene lookup returns CDR1 SEHNR and CDR2 FQNEAQ (reference sequence). V trimming: 6 bases; J trimming: 9 bases; junction bases outside the gene matches: 7. This CDR3 contains 14 residues. CDR3: CASSSIGTGGEQFF. CDR3 DNA: TGTGCCAGCAGTTCCATAGGGACAGGGGGTGAGCAGTTCTTC.

The V call is TRBV6-6, the J call TRBJ1-4; D possibly corresponds to TRBD1 (6 bases). This CDR3 is 13 amino acids long. Trimming took 7 bases from V and 7 from J, leaving 13 bases between them. Per germline, CDR1 MNHNY and CDR2 SVGAGI (reference sequence). The CDR3 DNA reads as TGTGCCAGCAACCGGGACACCCGTGAAAAACTGTTTTTT. Encoded protein: CASNRDTREKLFF.

The CDR3 here is CASRDSFYSNQPQHF. CDR3 nucleotides: TGTGCCAGCAGGGACAGCTTCTATAGCAATCAGCCCCAGCATTTT. The gene calls are TRBV6-5 and TRBJ1-5, with D perhaps TRBD1 (6 bases). Germline values: CDR1 MNHEY, CDR2 SVGAGI. The V and J ends lost 6 bases and 0 bases respectively, with 12 bases between them. This CDR3 spans 15 amino acids.

The chain carries TRBV1 and TRBJ2-1; the table's D call, TRBD1, was not checked against the DNA. TRBV1 is deemed a pseudogene. The CDR3 spans 17 residues. Here the CDR3 reads CTSSQGTGEGSYNEQFF. The CDR3 bases are TGCACCAGCAGCCAAGGGACAGGAGAGGGCTCCTACAATGAGCAGTTCTTC.

The CDR3 DNA reads as TGTGCCAGCAGCTTTAGCGCCCAGGAGGGAGATACGCAGTATTTT. This gives the protein CASSFSAQEGDTQYF. V and J are TRBV7-2 and TRBJ2-3; possible D gene TRBD2, 6 bases. CDR1 is SGHTA, CDR2 FQGNSA, per germline. The V end lost 3 bases, the J end lost 5 bases, and 15 bases lay between the germline ends. This CDR3 region has 15 residues.

The chain is built from TRBV4-1 and TRBJ2-2, with D perhaps TRBD2 (5 bases). CDR1 MGHRA and CDR2 YSYEKL come from the germline V gene. The CDR3 consists of 16 residues. V shed 5 bases and J shed 0 bases, with 13 bases lying between them. CDR3: CASSDYLTANTGELFF. The CDR3 bases are TGCGCCAGCAGCGACTACTTAACCGCGAACACCGGGGAGCTGTTTTTT.

This clone has just a few counts. This sequence joins TRBV15 and TRBJ2-6, with D uncertain. This CDR3 has 14 amino acids. The V end lost 3 bases, the J end lost 2 bases, and 5 bases lay between the germline ends. Germline V lookup: CDR1 LNHNV, CDR2 YYDKDF (reference sequence). The DNA for the CDR3 is TGTGCCACCAGCAGCCGGGCTGGGGCCAACGTCCTGACTTTC. Protein sequence: CATSSRAGANVLTF.

The rearrangement joins TRBV10-2 to TRBJ1-1; no clear D gene. V lost 3 bases and J 6 bases, leaving 5 bases between the germline ends. This CDR3 is built from 11 residues. CDR1 WSHSY and CDR2 SAAADI come from the germline V gene. CDR3: CASSEIAEAFF. The DNA of the CDR3 is TGCGCCAGCAGTGAAATCGCTGAAGCTTTCTTT.

The chain uses TRBV7-9 and TRBJ2-7; TRBD2 agrees at 7 bases. Germline V gene sequence: CDR1 SEHNR, CDR2 FQNEAQ (reference sequence). The J segment lost 0 bases and the V segment lost 10 bases, leaving 9 bases of the junction unmatched. The CDR3 length is 14 residues. CDR3 sequence reads: CATEGTTSSYEQYF. CDR3 in DNA: TGTGCCACCGAGGGGACTACCAGCTCCTACGAGCAGTACTTC.

V gene TRBV5-1 combines with J gene TRBJ2-7; TRBD2 is a possible D gene (7 bases). The CDR3 is 14 residues long. Trimming stripped 2 bases from V and 4 bases from J, with 13 bases between. Germline V lookup: CDR1 SGHRS, CDR2 YFSETQ. CDR3 in amino acids: CASSFEGGRYEQYF. Written as DNA, the CDR3 is TGCGCCAGCAGCTTTGAGGGGGGGAGGTACGAGCAGTACTTC.

This rearrangement joins TRBV5-1 to TRBJ1-2, with 9 nucleotides matching TRBD1. Losses at the gene ends were 5 bases for V and 4 bases for J; bases not matched to a gene: 6. Germline V gives CDR1 SGHRS, CDR2 YFSETQ. This CDR3 contains 14 residues. The CDR3 region has the DNA TGCGCCAGCAGTGGACGACAGGGGGGCTATGGCTACACCTTC. Protein sequence: CASSGRQGGYGYTF.

This clone was picked up one time. The chain uses TRBV29-1 and TRBJ2-1, with a possible D match to TRBD1 (6 bases). The CDR3 covers 12 residues. Trimming shortened V by 3 bases and J by 6 bases, and 9 bases separated the two germline ends. Germline V gene lookup returns CDR1 SQVTM and CDR2 ANQGSEA. CDR3 amino acids: CSVEQGTNEQFF. CDR3 coding DNA: TGCAGCGTTGAGCAGGGGACCAATGAGCAGTTCTTC.

The chain uses TRBV6-5 and TRBJ1-5; TRBD1 agrees at 7 bases. CDR3 length: 14 amino acids. CDR1 and CDR2 (germline): MNHEY, SVGAGI. Trimming at V came to 7 bases and at J to 3 bases, leaving 6 bases not matched to a gene. This CDR3 is CASNRGSLNQPQHF. The CDR3 nucleotides read TGTGCCAGCAACAGGGGATCCCTCAATCAGCCCCAGCATTTT.